The 5 T cell receptor beta chains below come from one sample, sequenced in a study of tumor-infiltrating lymphocytes in primary liver carcinoma. TCR beta cDNA was prepared out of about 530 ng total RNA by means of a constant-region primer. Nested multiplex PCR, run for three rounds with slightly modified ARM-PCR, yielded TCR beta libraries. Forward primers for TRBV1-TRBV30 and a C-beta reverse primer served the first two PCR rounds, at around 11 cycles each. TCRdb passed the multiplex PCR reads through MiXCR, listing each CDR3 protein once. In the table there are approximately 110,000 distinct CDR3 sequences, 64% of which are singletons. Scientists recovered RNA and DNA together from roughly 20-30 mg of unsorted bulk tissue. Sequencing used liver tumor tissue from sampling region 3. Subset defined: tumor region T3, left-lateral pole. All receptors derive from a woman in her sixties or seventies with primary liver carcinoma and hepatitis B virus infection.

Comments on this clonotype: The junction shows a germline mismatch at one end, possibly a read error. V gene TRBV11-3 combines with J gene TRBJ2-1; perhaps TRBD2 as D (6 bases). This CDR3 contains 17 residues. The germline gives CDR1 SGHNT, CDR2 YENEEA. The CDR3 region is CAISLGGGEWGVDEQFF. CDR3 nucleotides: TGTGCCATCAGCTTAGGTGGAGGGGAGTGGGGTGTCGATGAGCAGTTCTTC.

About this clonotype: Germline is not matched at one junction end, which may reflect a read error. This chain connects TRBV29-1 to TRBJ2-6, with D possibly TRBD2 on 6 matching bases. The CDR3 is 15 amino acids. CDR1 and CDR2 (germline): SQVTM, ANQGSEA. CDR3 DNA: TGCGGCGTTGTGGGGGAAGGGACTGGGGCCAGTGTCCTGACTTTC. Its translation is CGVVGEGTGASVLTF. Full variable domain (outside the CDR3, taken from reference TRBV29-1 and TRBJ2-6): SAVISQKPSRDICQRGTSLTIQCQVDSQVTMMFWYRQQPGQSLTLIATANQGSEATYESGFVIDKFPISRPNLTFSTLTVSNMSPEDSSIYLCGVVGEGTGASVLTFGAGSRLTVL.

About this clonotype: Lacking the conserved final phenylalanine or tryptophan, this CDR3 likely reflects a read error. This chain joins TRBV4-2 and TRBJ2-7, with a possible D match to TRBD2 (6 bases). From germline, CDR1 is LGHNA and CDR2 YNFKEQ. The CDR3 runs to 16 residues. Trimming stripped 2 bases from V and 2 bases from J, with 16 bases between. CDR3 loop: CASSQSQREATYEQYI. CDR3 coding DNA: TGTGCCAGCAGCCAATCCCAGAGGGAGGCTACCTACGAGCAGTACATC.

To note about this clonotype: With a much larger clone just one base away, this may be a read error. The chain has TRBV5-5 and TRBJ2-7; 7 bases align to TRBD1. Germline values: CDR1 SGHKS, CDR2 YYEKEE (reference sequence). There are 13 residues in the CDR3. The chain's CDR3 is CVSSLQGSYEQYF. CDR3 nucleotides: TGTGTCAGCAGCTTACAGGGGTCCTACGAGCAGTACTTC.

As regards this clonotype: This may stem from a read error, because a much larger clone lies one nucleotide away. J is TRBJ2-1 and V is TRBV5-1; 7 nucleotides match TRBD2. Trimming at V came to 0 bases and at J to 2 bases, leaving 11 bases not matched to a gene. The CDR3 runs 18 residues. CDR1 is SGHRS, CDR2 YFSETQ, per germline. The DNA of the CDR3 is TGCGCCAGCAGCTTGGCGGTTGGTAGCGGGTGGGCCTACAATGAGCAGTTCTTC. It specifies CASSLAVGSGWAYNEQFF.